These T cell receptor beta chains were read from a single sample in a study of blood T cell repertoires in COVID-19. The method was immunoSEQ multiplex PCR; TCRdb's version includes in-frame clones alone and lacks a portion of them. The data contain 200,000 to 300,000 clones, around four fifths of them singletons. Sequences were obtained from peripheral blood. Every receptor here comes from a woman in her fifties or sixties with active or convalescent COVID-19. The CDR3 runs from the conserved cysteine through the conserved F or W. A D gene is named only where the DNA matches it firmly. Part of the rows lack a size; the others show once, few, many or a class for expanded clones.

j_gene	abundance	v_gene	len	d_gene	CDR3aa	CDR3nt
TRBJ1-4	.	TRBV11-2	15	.	CASSLHGQGGEKLFF	TGTGCCAGCAGCTTACATGGGCAGGGAGGGGAAAAACTGTTTTTT
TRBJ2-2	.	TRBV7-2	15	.	CASSIPGLYTGELFF	TGTGCCAGCAGCATCCCGGGACTGTACACCGGGGAGCTGTTTTTT
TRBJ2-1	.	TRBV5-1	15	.	CASSRPPERDNEQFF	TGCGCCAGCTCCCGACCTCCCGAGCGGGACAATGAGCAGTTCTTC
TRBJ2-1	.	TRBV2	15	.	CASSEVWLQNNEQFF	TGTGCCAGCAGTGAAGTTTGGTTACAGAACAATGAGCAGTTCTTC
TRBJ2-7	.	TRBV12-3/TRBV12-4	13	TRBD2	CASTLSGSYEQYF	TGTGCCAGCACCCTTAGCGGGAGCTACGAGCAGTACTTC
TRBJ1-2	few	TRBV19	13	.	CASSGQRLNGYTF	TGTGCCAGTAGCGGACAGCGGCTTAATGGCTACACCTTC
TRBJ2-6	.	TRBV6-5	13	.	CASSLLRANVLTF	.
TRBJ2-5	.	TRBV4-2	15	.	CASSQDIQIQETQYF	TGTGCCAGCAGCCAAGATATCCAGATACAAGAGACCCAGTACTTC
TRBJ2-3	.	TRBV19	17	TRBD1	CASSTPPGQGARNTQYF	TGTGCCAGTAGTACCCCCCCGGGACAGGGGGCGAGGAATACGCAGTATTTT
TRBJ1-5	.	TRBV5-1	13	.	CASSLGGDQPQHF	TGCGCCAGCAGCTTGGGAGGAGATCAGCCCCAGCATTTT
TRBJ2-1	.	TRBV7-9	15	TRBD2	CASSLQAGGPYEQFF	TGTGCCAGCAGCTTACAAGCGGGAGGGCCCTATGAGCAGTTCTTC
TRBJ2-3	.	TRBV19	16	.	CASSITASLPPDTQYF	TGTGCCAGTAGTATAACGGCTAGCTTACCCCCAGATACGCAGTATTTT
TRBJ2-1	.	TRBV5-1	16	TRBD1	CASSPGQAWTYNEQFF	TGCGCCAGCAGCCCTGGACAGGCTTGGACCTACAATGAGCAGTTCTTC
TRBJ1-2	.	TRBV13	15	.	CASSLKGQRSNGYTF	TGTGCCAGCAGCTTAAAAGGACAGCGAAGCAATGGCTACACCTTC
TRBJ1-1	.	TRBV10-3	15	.	CAISESTILSTEAFF	TGTGCCATCAGTGAGTCTACGATCCTTAGCACTGAAGCTTTCTTT
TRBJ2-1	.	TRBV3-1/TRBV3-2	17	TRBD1	CASSQELGTGPYNEQFF	TGTGCCAGCAGCCAAGAATTAGGGACAGGGCCATACAATGAGCAGTTCTTC
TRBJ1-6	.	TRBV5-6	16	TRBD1	CASSSPGTGLGSPLHF	TGTGCCAGCAGCAGCCCCGGGACAGGGCTCGGTTCACCCCTCCACTTT
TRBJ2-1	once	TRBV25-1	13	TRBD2	CASSSRGRNEQFF	TGTGCCAGCAGTTCGCGGGGGAGGAATGAGCAGTTCTTC
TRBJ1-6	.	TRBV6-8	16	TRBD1	CASSYRPGQKNSPLHF	TGTGCCAGCAGTTACAGACCGGGACAGAAAAATTCACCCCTCCACTTT
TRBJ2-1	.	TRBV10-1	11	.	CASSEEGAQFF	TGCGCCAGCAGTGAGGAAGGGGCGCAGTTCTTC
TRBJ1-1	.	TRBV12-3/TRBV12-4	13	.	CASSHDTSTEAFF	TGTGCCAGCAGCCACGACACTAGCACTGAAGCTTTCTTT
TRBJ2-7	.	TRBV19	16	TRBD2	CASSTISGFSLGEQYF	TGTGCCAGTAGTACGATTAGCGGGTTCTCATTGGGGGAGCAGTACTTC
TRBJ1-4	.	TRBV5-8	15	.	CASSLEQRVNEKLFF	TGTGCCAGCAGCTTGGAACAGCGGGTAAATGAAAAACTGTTTTTT
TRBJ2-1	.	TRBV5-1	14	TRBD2	CASSMAGGYNEQFF	TGCGCCAGCAGCATGGCGGGAGGGTACAATGAGCAGTTCTTC
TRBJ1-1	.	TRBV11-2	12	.	CAAGRANTEAFF	TGTGCCGCGGGACGGGCGAACACTGAAGCTTTCTTT
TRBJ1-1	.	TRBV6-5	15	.	CASSYPAGANTEAFF	TGTGCCAGCAGTTACCCCGCGGGGGCGAACACTGAAGCTTTCTTT
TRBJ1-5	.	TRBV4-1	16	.	CASSQDRDISNQPQHF	TGCGCCAGCAGCCAAGATAGGGACATTAGCAATCAGCCCCAGCATTTT
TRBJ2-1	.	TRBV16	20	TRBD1	CASSQSGLGQLVGDRPTQFF	TGTGCCAGCAGCCAATCGGGGTTGGGACAGCTTGTGGGGGACCGGCCCACGCAGTTCTTC
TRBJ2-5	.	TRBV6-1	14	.	CASSEGWGGETQYF	TGTGCCAGCAGTGAAGGTTGGGGAGGAGAGACCCAGTACTTC
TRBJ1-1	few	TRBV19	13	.	CASRPGQHTEAFF	TGTGCCAGCCGACCGGGACAACACACTGAAGCTTTCTTT
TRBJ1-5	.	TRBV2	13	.	CASSWPGGRPQHF	TGTGCCAGCAGTTGGCCCGGGGGAAGGCCCCAGCATTTT
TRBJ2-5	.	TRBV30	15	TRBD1	CAWSSKGQGQETQYF	TGTGCCTGGAGTTCAAAGGGACAGGGGCAAGAGACCCAGTACTTC
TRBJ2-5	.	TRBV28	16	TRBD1	CASSLIPGQEGGTQYF	TGTGCCAGCAGTTTAATACCGGGACAGGAGGGGGGGACCCAGTACTTC
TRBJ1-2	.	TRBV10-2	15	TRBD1	CASSELGQLNYGYTF	TGCGCCAGCAGTGAGCTGGGACAGCTTAACTATGGCTACACCTTC
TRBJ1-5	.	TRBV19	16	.	CASSTPRGDGFQPQHF	TGTGCCAGTAGTACCCCACGGGGGGATGGATTTCAGCCCCAGCATTTT
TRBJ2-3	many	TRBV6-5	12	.	CASSRVGDTQYF	TGTGCCAGCAGCCGGGTTGGAGATACGCAGTATTTT
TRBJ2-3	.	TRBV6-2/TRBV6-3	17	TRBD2	CASSWGTSGRGTDTQYF	TGTGCCAGCAGTTGGGGGACTAGCGGGAGAGGCACAGATACGCAGTATTTT
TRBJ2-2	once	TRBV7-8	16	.	CASSSTGTSNTGELFF	TGTGCCAGCAGCTCTACCGGGACTTCGAACACCGGGGAGCTGTTTTTT
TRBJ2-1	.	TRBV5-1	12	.	CASSGQYNEQFF	TGCGCCAGCAGCGGACAGTACAATGAGCAGTTCTTC
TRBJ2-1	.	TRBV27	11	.	CASRYYNEQFF	TGTGCCAGTAGATACTACAATGAGCAGTTCTTC
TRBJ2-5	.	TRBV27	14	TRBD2	CASSFNGGRETQYF	TGTGCCAGCAGTTTTAACGGCGGGAGGGAGACCCAGTACTTC